This T cell receptor (beta chain) was profiled in a study of T cell responses to AZD1222 COVID-19 vaccine. About the research overall: Timing groups of about 4 and about 12 weeks for second doses were pooled. General study results and limits: With two AZD1222 doses given, Spike-specific TCR breadth and depth both rose. Females made up more of the donors, who were largely white British, and clonal diversity may have come out too low. Dominant at 160-218 and 743-854, vaccine-associated CD4 TCRs also spanned spike.

About this clone itself: What it binds is not known.

TCRdb's table, derived via immunoSEQ multiplex PCR, lists solely in-frame clones and lacks some. This sample has approximately 180,000 clones, with approximately 88% found just once. Per germline, CDR1 GTSNPN and CDR2 SVGIG (reference sequence). The CDR3 covers 13 residues. Trimming removed 3 bases from V and 4 bases from J, with 10 bases in between. The chain is built from TRBV30 and TRBJ1-5, with D perhaps matching TRBD1 (6 bases). This TCR came from an adult in good health. Sequenced here: peripheral blood, sampled on day 0 of AZD1222 vaccination. DNA for the CDR3: TGTGCCTGGAGAGGGGGAAGAAATCAGCCCCAGCATTTT. This translates into CAWRGGRNQPQHF.